These 16 T cell receptor beta chains originate from one sample sequenced in a study of control samples from healthy donors and cancer patients. Measured with immunoSEQ multiplex PCR; TCRdb has only the in-frame clones, and not every one. In the table there are 60,000 to 75,000 clones, over 75% of which are singletons. Specimen: blood. The receptors shown here come from a middle-aged man in good health.

This clone was observed a handful of times. The chain recombines TRBV19 with TRBJ1-1; 7 bases are shared with TRBD1. The CDR3 has 15 residues. The V segment lost 4 bases and the J segment 1 base; nucleotides outside the gene matches: 6. CDR1 is LNHDA, CDR2 SQIVND, per germline (reference sequence). The CDR3: CASSTPRGANTEAFF. As DNA, the CDR3 is TGTGCCAGTAGTACTCCCAGGGGGGCGAACACTGAAGCTTTCTTT.

The chain has TRBV4-1 and TRBJ2-2; weak D call: TRBD1 (6 bases). V shed 1 base and J shed 0 bases, with 12 bases lying between them. Germline loops: CDR1 MGHRA, CDR2 YSYEKL. The CDR3 is 17 residues long. The CDR3 spells CASSQGYRDSNTGELFF. The CDR3 bases are TGCGCCAGCAGCCAAGGATACAGGGATTCGAACACCGGGGAGCTGTTTTTT.

This chain uses TRBV23-1 with TRBJ2-5; TRBD1 aligns across 8 bases. TRBV23-1 counts as an open reading frame of uncertain function. V shed 3 bases, J shed 1 base, and the junction held 10 bases outside the gene matches. The CDR3 sequence is 17 residues long. The DNA of the CDR3 is TGCGCCAGCAGTCATCCCCAGGGGGCGAGATGCCAAGAGACCCAGTACTTC. It codes for CASSHPQGARCQETQYF.

The V call is TRBV6-6, the J call TRBJ2-3; TRBD2 agrees at 13 bases. V was pared by 5 bases and J by 5 bases, with 7 bases of the junction left unmatched. Germline V lookup: CDR1 MNHNY, CDR2 SVGAGI (reference sequence). The CDR3 runs 16 residues. CDR3 residues: CASSHALAGGRDTQYF. CDR3 sequence (DNA): TGTGCCAGCAGTCACGCACTAGCGGGGGGGCGAGATACGCAGTATTTT.

V is TRBV5-1 and J is TRBJ1-1; D is ambiguous. V dropped 5 bases and J dropped 1 base, with 9 bases sitting between them. CDR1 SGHRS and CDR2 YFSETQ come from the germline V gene. The CDR3 covers 13 residues. CDR3 sequence (DNA): TGCGCCAGCAGACGGACCGAGAACACTGAAGCTTTCTTT. Protein sequence: CASRRTENTEAFF.

The V gene is TRBV5-1, the J gene TRBJ1-1; D is ambiguous. Trimming removed 2 bases at V and 1 base at J, with 12 bases between. CDR3 length: 15 residues. Germline CDR1 is SGHRS and CDR2 is YFSETQ. The CDR3 protein is CASSFNRRANTEAFF. CDR3 in DNA: TGCGCCAGCAGCTTTAATAGGAGGGCGAACACTGAAGCTTTCTTT.

The V and J genes are TRBV19 and TRBJ1-2, with D possibly matching TRBD1 (5 bases). The CDR3 runs to 12 residues. V shed 5 bases and J shed 8 bases, with 12 bases lying between them. Germline V CDR1 and CDR2: LNHDA, SQIVND (reference sequence). Written as DNA, the CDR3 is TGTGCCAGTAGTGCCGGGACGAGGGGCTACACCTTC. Translation: CASSAGTRGYTF.

This clone has only one observation. V usage is TRBV5-4 and J usage is TRBJ1-2; 7 nucleotides line up with TRBD1. Per germline, CDR1 SGHNT and CDR2 YYREEE (reference sequence). The V segment lost 1 base and the J segment 8 bases; nucleotides outside the gene matches: 5. The CDR3 is made up of 13 amino acids. The CDR3 spells CASSLIGGRGYTF. The DNA of the CDR3 is TGTGCCAGCAGCTTGATAGGGGGCCGAGGCTACACCTTC.

The chain recombines TRBV12-3 or TRBV12-4 with TRBJ1-2, with no clear D. CDR3 length: 13 amino acids. The V and J ends lost 0 bases and 8 bases respectively, with 10 bases between them. CDR3 residues: CASSLAPGYGYTF. Here the CDR3 DNA reads TGTGCCAGCAGTTTAGCCCCAGGTTACGGCTACACCTTC.

This clone was recorded once. Compared with germline, one end of the junction differs, possibly owing to a read error. The V and J genes are TRBV6-2 or TRBV6-3 and TRBJ2-7; 8 bases agree with TRBD2. CDR1 is MNHEY and CDR2 is SVGEGT in the germline V gene. The CDR3 covers 16 residues. The CDR3 region has the DNA TGTGCCAGCAGTCGCCCTCTAGCGGGTACCTCCAACGAGCAGTACTTC. As protein: CASSRPLAGTSNEQYF.

V gene TRBV2 combines with J gene TRBJ1-5, with a weak D call TRBD1 (6 bases). The CDR3 is made up of 19 amino acids. Between the trimmed V and J ends, which lost 8 bases and 5 bases, there was a span of 31 bases. Germline-derived CDR1 and CDR2 are SNHLY and FYNNEI. The DNA for the CDR3 is TGTGCCAGCGGAGATCCGGGGGCCCTGGGATCAAATGGGTATCAGCCCCAGCATTTT. Translating it yields CASGDPGALGSNGYQPQHF.

V is TRBV7-2 and J is TRBJ2-3; 9 nucleotides agree with TRBD1. Germline V gene data show CDR1 as SGHTA and CDR2 as FQGNSA. This CDR3 contains 18 residues. With 6 bases clipped from V and 3 bases from J, the junction kept 16 bases outside the gene matches. The CDR3 nucleotides read TGTGCCAGCAGTCGACCCCTCGGGACAGGGTCGGGAACAGATACGCAGTATTTT. This translates into CASSRPLGTGSGTDTQYF.

V gene TRBV14 combines with J gene TRBJ1-1; no firm D call. Trimming pared 1 base from V and 5 bases from J, leaving 11 bases between. CDR1 SGHDN and CDR2 FVKESK come from the germline V gene. The CDR3 runs to 14 residues. As DNA, the CDR3 is TGTGCCAGCAGCCAAGTTCCCTCTTTGACTGAAGCTTTCTTT. Its protein is CASSQVPSLTEAFF.

The chain has TRBV6-5 and TRBJ2-3; no clear D gene. In germline, CDR1 is MNHEY, CDR2 SVGAGI. The CDR3 spans 11 residues. V was pared by 4 bases and J by 7 bases, with 6 bases between. The CDR3 coding sequence is TGTGCCAGCAGTTTTCAATATACGCAGTATTTT. This sequence encodes CASSFQYTQYF.

V usage is TRBV6-2 or TRBV6-3 and J usage is TRBJ2-1; TRBD2 agrees at 13 bases. The CDR3 contains 16 residues. V lost 5 bases, J lost 2 bases, and 3 bases stayed unmatched. The germline gives CDR1 MNHEY, CDR2 SVGEGT. CDR3 sequence (DNA): TGTGCCAGCAGTGGACTAGCGGGAGCCACCTACAATGAGCAGTTCTTC. Translation: CASSGLAGATYNEQFF.

In DNA, the CDR3 is TGTGCCAGTACTAATATTGGGAGCCGAAACACTGAAGCTTTCTTT. The encoded protein is CASTNIGSRNTEAFF. This chain connects TRBV6-4 to TRBJ1-1; no clear D. V was trimmed by 9 bases and J by 2 bases, leaving 19 bases between them. There are 15 residues in the CDR3. Germline values: CDR1 MRHNA, CDR2 SNTAGT.